This paragraph reports one TCR beta chain. Its antigen is unknown. PCR used 60 Vbeta primers and 13 Jbeta primers. Clones were sequenced by immunoSEQ multiplex PCR, and TCRdb holds only the in-frame ones, with some missing. The sample lists approximately 180,000 clones, roughly three quarters occurring once. The entry originates in a study of cytomegalovirus exposure and HLA in healthy donors. Trimming took 0 bases from V and 10 from J, leaving 16 bases between them. The CDR3 length is 15 residues. CDR1 and CDR2 (germline): MNHEY, SVGAGI. General study points: Immune exposure information available was restricted to CMV serostatus.

Input material: PBMCs. The source is a woman in her forties or fifties in good health and CMV-seronegative. The chain carries TRBV6-5 and TRBJ1-5; a possible D gene is TRBD1 (6 bases). The chain's CDR3 is CASSYSGAPGSPQHF. The CDR3 nucleotides read TGTGCCAGCAGTTACTCGGGGGCCCCAGGAAGCCCCCAGCATTTT.